This is a list of T cell receptor beta chains from one sample in a study of T-cell memory formation after mild COVID-19. A single record per CDR3 protein comes from TCRdb applying MiXCR to the 5' RACE reads. Among around 300,000 distinct CDR3 sequences listed, roughly 13% were seen once. Sample: PBMCs or a T cell subset sorted from them (not recorded which). These receptor sequences come from a man between 18 and 29 years old who had mild COVID-19 (a few samples of this study predate the infection). Cell type and time point are not known. Both conserved end residues are part of each CDR3. D genes are given only for firm matches. A clone size is listed for some rows: how often the clone was seen (once, few, many), or a class if it is expanded.

clone_size: -
j_call: TRBJ2-3
v_call: TRBV5-1
d_call: -
cdr3_aa: CASSLGGDLFTDTQYF
cdr3_nt: TGCGCCAGCAGCTTAGGAGGGGACCTCTTCACAGATACGCAGTATTTT

clone_size: -
j_call: TRBJ2-7
v_call: TRBV29-1
d_call: TRBD1
cdr3_aa: CSVSTGGMNEQYF
cdr3_nt: TGCAGCGTTTCGACAGGGGGCATGAACGAGCAGTACTTC

clone_size: -
j_call: TRBJ2-5
v_call: TRBV5-1
d_call: -
cdr3_aa: CASSDGGLQETQYF
cdr3_nt: TGCGCCAGCAGCGACGGGGGCCTACAAGAGACCCAGTACTTC

clone_size: few
j_call: TRBJ2-3
v_call: TRBV20-1
d_call: -
cdr3_aa: CSARGFLANSSDTQYF
cdr3_nt: TGCAGTGCTAGGGGCTTTCTAGCAAATAGCTCCGATACGCAGTATTTT

clone_size: -
j_call: TRBJ2-1
v_call: TRBV24-1
d_call: -
cdr3_aa: CATSEAGARVEQFF
cdr3_nt: TGTGCCACCAGTGAGGCAGGGGCGCGCGTTGAGCAGTTCTTC

clone_size: -
j_call: TRBJ1-2
v_call: TRBV20-1
d_call: -
cdr3_aa: CSARPRDTRQDNGYTF
cdr3_nt: TGCAGTGCTAGGCCCCGGGACACCCGTCAGGACAATGGCTACACCTTC

clone_size: -
j_call: TRBJ1-1
v_call: TRBV7-9
d_call: -
cdr3_aa: CASRRGAAPEAFF
cdr3_nt: TGTGCCAGCAGAAGAGGGGCTGCGCCTGAAGCTTTCTTT

clone_size: many
j_call: TRBJ2-5
v_call: TRBV9
d_call: TRBD2
cdr3_aa: CASSVAPLAGRQETQYF
cdr3_nt: TGTGCCAGCAGCGTAGCTCCCCTAGCGGGTAGACAAGAGACCCAGTACTTC

clone_size: -
j_call: TRBJ2-1
v_call: TRBV7-2
d_call: TRBD2
cdr3_aa: CASSSLAGGWNEQFF
cdr3_nt: TGTGCCAGCAGTTCACTAGCGGGGGGGTGGAATGAGCAGTTCTTC

clone_size: few
j_call: TRBJ1-1
v_call: TRBV12-3/TRBV12-4
d_call: -
cdr3_aa: CASGTYTEAFF
cdr3_nt: TGTGCCAGCGGAACGTACACTGAAGCTTTCTTT

clone_size: -
j_call: TRBJ1-2
v_call: TRBV25-1
d_call: TRBD1
cdr3_aa: CASSNTGGGYGYTF
cdr3_nt: TGTGCCAGCAGCAATACAGGGGGCGGGTATGGCTACACCTTC

clone_size: -
j_call: TRBJ2-4
v_call: TRBV6-5
d_call: -
cdr3_aa: CATRARANIQYF
cdr3_nt: TGTGCCACCCGAGCCCGGGCAAACATTCAGTACTTC

clone_size: few
j_call: TRBJ2-7
v_call: TRBV4-1
d_call: -
cdr3_aa: CASSHYSNYEQYF
cdr3_nt: TGCGCCAGCAGCCACTACAGCAACTACGAGCAGTACTTC

clone_size: -
j_call: TRBJ2-1
v_call: TRBV19
d_call: TRBD1
cdr3_aa: CASTTPGQGRDEQFF
cdr3_nt: TGTGCCAGTACCACCCCAGGACAGGGGAGGGATGAGCAGTTCTTC

clone_size: -
j_call: TRBJ1-2
v_call: TRBV3-1
d_call: -
cdr3_aa: CASSQDRRGGDYGYTF
cdr3_nt: TGTGCCAGCAGCCAAGATCGACGGGGGGGCGACTATGGCTACACCTTC

clone_size: -
j_call: TRBJ2-1
v_call: TRBV7-2
d_call: TRBD2
cdr3_aa: CASSPAGTSGGRWQFF
cdr3_nt: TGTGCCAGCAGCCCCGCAGGGACTAGCGGGGGGCGATGGCAGTTCTTC

clone_size: -
j_call: TRBJ1-1
v_call: TRBV2
d_call: TRBD1
cdr3_aa: CASSDPTGGRTEAFF
cdr3_nt: TGTGCCAGCAGTGATCCGACAGGGGGCCGGACTGAAGCTTTCTTT

clone_size: -
j_call: TRBJ1-6
v_call: TRBV12-3/TRBV12-4
d_call: -
cdr3_aa: CASSLGGMTYNSPLHF
cdr3_nt: TGTGCCAGCAGTTTGGGGGGGATGACCTATAATTCACCCCTCCACTTT

clone_size: many
j_call: TRBJ2-2
v_call: TRBV7-2
d_call: TRBD1
cdr3_aa: CASSLRPTGAHTGELFF
cdr3_nt: TGTGCCAGCAGCTTACGCCCCACAGGGGCCCACACCGGGGAGCTGTTTTTT

clone_size: few
j_call: TRBJ2-1
v_call: TRBV7-9
d_call: -
cdr3_aa: CASPRGAGYGGNEQFF
cdr3_nt: TGTGCCAGCCCCAGGGGTGCAGGGTATGGAGGCAATGAGCAGTTCTTC

clone_size: few
j_call: TRBJ2-1
v_call: TRBV7-7
d_call: TRBD2
cdr3_aa: CASSHGTSGNEQFF
cdr3_nt: TGTGCCAGCAGCCACGGGACTAGCGGTAATGAGCAGTTCTTC

clone_size: few
j_call: TRBJ2-1
v_call: TRBV20-1
d_call: TRBD2
cdr3_aa: CSAWGLADNEQFF
cdr3_nt: TGCAGTGCTTGGGGACTAGCGGACAATGAGCAGTTCTTC

clone_size: few
j_call: TRBJ1-4
v_call: TRBV5-1
d_call: -
cdr3_aa: CASRFQGGNEKLFF
cdr3_nt: TGCGCCAGCCGATTTCAGGGTGGGAATGAAAAACTGTTTTTT

clone_size: few
j_call: TRBJ2-3
v_call: TRBV27
d_call: TRBD2
cdr3_aa: CASTWGGGTDTQYF
cdr3_nt: TGTGCCAGCACCTGGGGGGGAGGCACAGATACGCAGTATTTT

clone_size: -
j_call: TRBJ1-2
v_call: TRBV12-3/TRBV12-4
d_call: -
cdr3_aa: CASTTSRRASYGYTF
cdr3_nt: TGTGCCAGCACGACTTCAAGACGGGCGTCCTATGGCTACACCTTC

clone_size: few
j_call: TRBJ2-6
v_call: TRBV19
d_call: -
cdr3_aa: CASTSQRGNSGANVLTF
cdr3_nt: TGTGCCAGTACTTCCCAAAGGGGGAATTCTGGGGCCAACGTCCTGACTTTC

clone_size: many
j_call: TRBJ2-5
v_call: TRBV5-1
d_call: -
cdr3_aa: CASSFSGETQYF
cdr3_nt: TGCGCCAGCAGCTTTAGTGGGGAGACCCAGTACTTC

clone_size: many
j_call: TRBJ2-3
v_call: TRBV5-1
d_call: TRBD2
cdr3_aa: CASSEGLAGTDTQYF
cdr3_nt: TGCGCCAGCAGCGAGGGACTAGCGGGCACAGATACGCAGTATTTT

clone_size: few
j_call: TRBJ2-1
v_call: TRBV6-1
d_call: -
cdr3_aa: CASSEIASSYNEQFF
cdr3_nt: TGTGCCAGCAGTGAAATCGCGAGCTCCTACAATGAGCAGTTCTTC

clone_size: few
j_call: TRBJ2-2
v_call: TRBV4-3
d_call: -
cdr3_aa: CASSQARVVGELFF
cdr3_nt: TGCGCCAGCAGCCAAGCCCGCGTGGTGGGGGAGCTGTTTTTT

clone_size: few
j_call: TRBJ2-7
v_call: TRBV9
d_call: TRBD2
cdr3_aa: CASSAPLATEQYF
cdr3_nt: TGTGCCAGCAGCGCCCCACTAGCGACCGAGCAGTACTTC

clone_size: few
j_call: TRBJ1-1
v_call: TRBV5-1
d_call: -
cdr3_aa: CASSLFGVRETEAFF
cdr3_nt: TGCGCCAGCAGCTTGTTTGGGGTGAGGGAGACTGAAGCTTTCTTT

clone_size: many
j_call: TRBJ2-1
v_call: TRBV4-1
d_call: -
cdr3_aa: CASTQGGTGRYNEQFF
cdr3_nt: TGCGCCAGCACCCAAGGGGGGACGGGGCGGTACAATGAGCAGTTCTTC

clone_size: -
j_call: TRBJ2-7
v_call: TRBV5-1
d_call: TRBD1
cdr3_aa: CASSLKGTGNNEQYF
cdr3_nt: TGCGCCAGCAGCTTGAAGGGGACAGGGAACAACGAGCAGTACTTC

clone_size: -
j_call: TRBJ2-2
v_call: TRBV5-4
d_call: TRBD2
cdr3_aa: CASSLGSGGNTGELFF
cdr3_nt: TGTGCCAGCAGCTTGGGGTCGGGGGGGAACACCGGGGAGCTGTTTTTT

clone_size: -
j_call: TRBJ2-6
v_call: TRBV2
d_call: -
cdr3_aa: CAVFGSGLYGANVLTF
cdr3_nt: TGTGCCGTCTTTGGGTCAGGGCTTTATGGGGCCAACGTCCTGACTTTC

clone_size: few
j_call: TRBJ1-2
v_call: TRBV29-1
d_call: -
cdr3_aa: CSVEDQKGLSYTF
cdr3_nt: TGCAGCGTTGAAGATCAAAAGGGCTTGAGCTACACCTTC

clone_size: few
j_call: TRBJ1-6
v_call: TRBV20-1
d_call: -
cdr3_aa: CSASPAPKASPLHF
cdr3_nt: TGCAGTGCTAGCCCGGCCCCGAAAGCTTCACCCCTCCACTTT

clone_size: few
j_call: TRBJ2-1
v_call: TRBV18
d_call: TRBD1
cdr3_aa: CASSLTTGGTNEQFF
cdr3_nt: TGTGCCAGCTCACTTACGACAGGGGGTACGAATGAGCAGTTCTTC

clone_size: few
j_call: TRBJ1-5
v_call: TRBV7-2
d_call: -
cdr3_aa: CASSQTYGPNQPQHF
cdr3_nt: TGTGCCAGCAGCCAAACGTATGGGCCCAATCAGCCCCAGCATTTT

clone_size: few
j_call: TRBJ2-7
v_call: TRBV10-3
d_call: -
cdr3_aa: CAIRNPLDSTYEQYF
cdr3_nt: TGTGCCATCAGAAACCCTCTGGACAGCACCTACGAGCAGTACTTC

clone_size: few
j_call: TRBJ2-5
v_call: TRBV5-5
d_call: -
cdr3_aa: CASSLVMAWGTQYF
cdr3_nt: TGTGCCAGCAGCTTGGTAATGGCTTGGGGGACCCAGTACTTC

clone_size: -
j_call: TRBJ1-6
v_call: TRBV20-1
d_call: TRBD1
cdr3_aa: CRTGTGDF
cdr3_nt: TGCAGGACCGGGACAGGGGATTTT

clone_size: few
j_call: TRBJ2-5
v_call: TRBV7-8
d_call: -
cdr3_aa: CASSLGSLGRETQYF
cdr3_nt: TGTGCCAGCAGCTTAGGCAGTTTGGGACGCGAGACCCAGTACTTC

clone_size: few
j_call: TRBJ2-5
v_call: TRBV7-9
d_call: -
cdr3_aa: CASSLGEWRQETQYF
cdr3_nt: TGTGCCAGCAGCTTAGGAGAGTGGAGACAAGAGACCCAGTACTTC